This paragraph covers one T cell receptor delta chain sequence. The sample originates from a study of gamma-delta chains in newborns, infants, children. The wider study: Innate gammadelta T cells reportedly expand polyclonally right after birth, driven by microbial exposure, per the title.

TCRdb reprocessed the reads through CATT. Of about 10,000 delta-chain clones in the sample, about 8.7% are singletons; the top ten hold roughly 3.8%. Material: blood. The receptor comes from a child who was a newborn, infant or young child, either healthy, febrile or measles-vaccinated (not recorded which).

DNA of the CDR3: TGTGCCTGTGACACAACGGATGGGGGCCGTAGCTCCTGGGACACCCGACAGATGTTTTTC. It translates to CACDTTDGGRSSWDTRQMFF. The chain carries TRDV2 and TRDJ3; TRDD3 might be the D (6 bases). Germline V gene sequence: CDR1 GEAIGNYY, CDR2 EKD. CDR3 length: 20 amino acids. V lost 1 base and J 0 bases, leaving 18 bases between the germline ends.